A selection of T cell receptor beta chains follows, all from one sample in a study of T cell responses to AZD1222 COVID-19 vaccine. Assay: immunoSEQ multiplex PCR; the TCRdb copy retains only in-frame clones and omits some. The sample lists approximately 110,000 clones; 89% were seen once. The specimen was peripheral blood, collected 28 days after the second AZD1222 dose. The receptors shown here come from an adult who received the AZD1222 COVID-19 vaccine. Both conserved end residues are part of each CDR3. D genes are given only for firm matches. Clone size appears in some rows only: once, few, many, or a class for an expanded clone.

size	V	J	D	length	CDR3	DNA
NA	TRBV28	TRBJ2-7	NA	17	CASSFSHGTISSYEQYF	TGTGCCAGCAGTTTTTCTCACGGGACAATCAGCTCCTACGAGCAGTACTTC
NA	TRBV7-3	TRBJ2-4	NA	15	CASSLTDQGVNIQYF	TGTGCCAGCAGCTTAACTGACCAGGGAGTAAACATTCAGTACTTC
NA	TRBV6-5	TRBJ1-1	NA	15	CASRTPTGLNTEAFF	TGTGCCAGCAGGACCCCCACGGGGTTGAACACTGAAGCTTTCTTT
once	TRBV9	TRBJ1-2	NA	14	CASSVVSGPGGYTF	TGTGCCAGCAGCGTAGTAAGCGGTCCGGGGGGCTACACCTTC
NA	TRBV29-1	TRBJ1-2	TRBD1	12	CSVADRARGYTF	TGCAGCGTGGCTGACAGGGCGCGAGGCTACACCTTC
NA	TRBV6-5	TRBJ1-1	NA	16	CASSYGRGIRNTEAFF	TGTGCCAGCAGTTATGGAAGAGGGATAAGGAACACTGAAGCTTTCTTT
NA	TRBV30	TRBJ1-6	NA	13	CAWAGQPNSPLHF	TGTGCCTGGGCCGGACAGCCTAATTCACCCCTCCACTTT
NA	TRBV2	TRBJ2-5	TRBD2	15	CASSRLAQVGETQYF	TGTGCCAGCAGTCGACTAGCCCAAGTGGGCGAGACCCAGTACTTC
NA	TRBV27	TRBJ1-1	TRBD1	14	CASSSRTGKTEAFF	TGTGCCAGCAGTTCCAGGACAGGGAAAACTGAAGCTTTCTTT
once	TRBV7-2	TRBJ2-1	TRBD2	15	CASRTGLAGADEQFF	TGTGCCAGCAGGACGGGCCTAGCGGGAGCCGATGAGCAGTTCTTC
NA	TRBV11-2	TRBJ1-4	NA	14	CASSLNRVNEKLFF	TGTGCCAGCAGCTTAAACAGAGTCAATGAAAAACTGTTTTTT
once	TRBV14	TRBJ2-6	NA	17	CASSLNRDRIGANVLTF	TGTGCCAGCAGCCTCAATCGGGATAGGATCGGGGCCAACGTCCTGACTTTC
once	TRBV15	TRBJ1-1	NA	14	CATSREQLNTEAFF	TGTGCCACCAGCAGAGAACAACTGAACACTGAAGCTTTCTTT
NA	TRBV6-1	TRBJ1-2	NA	14	CASSETGMGYGYTF	TGTGCCAGCAGTGAAACAGGGATGGGTTATGGCTACACCTTC
NA	TRBV11-2	TRBJ1-1	NA	13	CASSLGEGFEAFF	TGTGCCAGCAGCTTAGGTGAAGGATTTGAAGCTTTCTTT
NA	TRBV11-3	TRBJ2-2	NA	14	CAKSRAPAQSELFF	TGTGCCAAATCCCGGGCCCCAGCCCAGTCGGAGCTGTTTTTT
NA	TRBV10-3	TRBJ2-1	NA	15	CAISGGLGGRGEQFF	TGTGCCATCAGTGGTGGACTAGGGGGGCGGGGTGAGCAGTTCTTC
NA	TRBV18	TRBJ2-3	TRBD2	15	CASSLNSGRTDTQYF	TGTGCCAGCTCATTAAATAGCGGGCGCACAGATACGCAGTATTTT
NA	TRBV30	TRBJ2-3	TRBD1	15	CAWSVRDRVGHTQYF	TGTGCCTGGAGTGTACGGGACAGGGTTGGGCATACGCAGTATTTT
once	TRBV28	TRBJ2-4	TRBD1	15	CASSYPGQGLNIQYF	TGTGCCAGCAGTTACCCGGGACAGGGGTTAAACATTCAGTACTTC
NA	TRBV5-4	TRBJ2-5	NA	15	CASSLAAAGVETQYF	TGTGCCAGCAGCTTGGCGGCTGCAGGGGTGGAGACCCAGTACTTC
once	TRBV7-2	TRBJ2-7	TRBD2	15	CASSLRLAGAGEQYF	TGTGCCAGCAGCCTAAGACTAGCGGGAGCAGGCGAGCAGTACTTC
NA	TRBV2	TRBJ2-6	NA	14	CAIGQGSGANVLTF	TGTGCCATTGGGCAGGGCTCTGGGGCCAACGTCCTGACTTTC
NA	TRBV15	TRBJ1-1	NA	14	CATSRDQGTPKAFF	TGTGCCACCAGCAGAGATCAAGGGACCCCTAAAGCTTTCTTT
few	TRBV18	TRBJ1-3	TRBD1	15	CASSRGQGSGNTIYF	TGTGCCAGCTCACGAGGACAGGGCTCTGGAAACACCATATATTTT
NA	TRBV28	TRBJ2-7	TRBD1	14	CASSLDQGVYEQYF	TGTGCCAGCAGTTTAGATCAGGGGGTCTACGAGCAGTACTTC
NA	TRBV28	TRBJ1-1	NA	13	CASSTGVFTEAFF	TGTGCCAGCAGTACGGGGGTATTTACTGAAGCTTTCTTT
NA	TRBV27	TRBJ2-3	TRBD2	14	CASTRRTSADTQYF	TGTGCCAGCACCCGAAGGACTAGCGCAGATACGCAGTATTTT
NA	TRBV19	TRBJ1-1	NA	17	CASSIGIGKSLNTEAFF	TGTGCCAGTAGTATAGGCATAGGGAAGTCCCTGAACACTGAAGCTTTCTTT
NA	TRBV7-9	TRBJ2-2	TRBD2	13	CASSRTSAGELFF	TGTGCCAGCAGCAGGACTAGCGCCGGGGAGCTGTTTTTT
NA	TRBV11-2	TRBJ2-3	NA	14	CASSLTRGTDTQYF	TGTGCCAGCAGCTTAACCCGCGGCACAGATACGCAGTATTTT
NA	TRBV28	TRBJ1-5	NA	16	CASSLNYRTSGQPQHF	TGTGCCAGCAGTTTAAATTACCGGACGAGTGGCCAGCCCCAGCATTTT
NA	TRBV11-3	TRBJ2-7	NA	14	CASSKWENAYEQYF	TGTGCCAGCAGCAAATGGGAGAATGCCTACGAGCAGTACTTC
NA	TRBV5-1	TRBJ2-7	TRBD2	15	CASSLVDPRGDEQYF	TGCGCCAGCAGCTTGGTGGACCCTCGGGGGGACGAGCAGTACTTC
NA	TRBV7-3	TRBJ2-2	TRBD1	18	CASSLLTSTGVYTGELFF	TGTGCCAGCAGCTTACTCACTTCGACAGGGGTATACACCGGGGAGCTGTTTTTT
NA	TRBV25-1	TRBJ2-1	TRBD2	15	CASSSSSGRGNEQFF	TGTGCCAGCAGTAGCTCTAGCGGGAGAGGCAATGAGCAGTTCTTC
NA	TRBV7-2	TRBJ2-2	TRBD1	14	CASSPQGATGELFF	TGTGCCAGCAGCCCCCAGGGGGCTACCGGGGAGCTGTTTTTT
NA	TRBV30	TRBJ2-7	TRBD2	16	CAWSDVAGLAALEQYF	TGTGCCTGGAGTGACGTAGCGGGACTAGCGGCCTTGGAGCAGTACTTC
NA	TRBV6-5	TRBJ1-2	NA	15	CASSYSVQPNYGYTF	TGTGCCAGCAGTTACTCGGTACAGCCTAACTATGGCTACACCTTC
NA	TRBV6-5	TRBJ1-1	NA	12	CASRKLSTEAFF	TGTGCCAGCAGGAAGTTGAGCACTGAAGCTTTCTTT
NA	TRBV7-8	TRBJ2-1	TRBD2	15	CASTTGAGARNEQFF	TGTGCCAGCACTACCGGAGCGGGAGCTAGGAATGAGCAGTTCTTC
NA	TRBV6-6	TRBJ2-7	NA	13	CASSPRDSYEQYF	TGTGCCAGCAGTCCCCGAGACAGCTACGAGCAGTACTTC
few	TRBV11-2	TRBJ2-1	NA	13	CASSLDRDNEQFF	TGTGCCAGCAGCTTAGATCGGGATAATGAGCAGTTCTTC
NA	TRBV28	TRBJ2-2	TRBD1	13	CASRRQGAGELFF	TGTGCCAGCAGACGACAGGGGGCCGGGGAGCTGTTTTTT
NA	TRBV4-3	TRBJ1-6	NA	16	CASSQDSGTFNSPLHF	TGCGCCAGCAGCCAAGATTCAGGGACTTTTAATTCACCCCTCCATTTT
NA	TRBV28	TRBJ1-4	NA	13	CASSYASGQKLFF	TGTGCCAGCAGTTACGCCTCCGGTCAAAAACTGTTTTTT
once	TRBV10-3	TRBJ2-5	NA	11	CAIGPYETQYF	TGTGCCATCGGCCCCTATGAGACCCAGTACTTC
NA	TRBV28	TRBJ1-2	TRBD1	14	CASSLRTGGYGYTF	TGTGCCAGCAGTTTAAGGACAGGGGGCTATGGCTACACCTTC
NA	TRBV6-2/TRBV6-3	TRBJ2-1	TRBD2	15	CASSYRAREYNEQFF	TGTGCCAGCAGTTACAGGGCGCGGGAGTACAATGAGCAGTTCTTC
NA	TRBV24-1	TRBJ2-1	NA	15	CATSESGVRYNEQFF	TGTGCCACCAGTGAGTCGGGGGTCAGGTACAATGAGCAGTTCTTC
NA	TRBV5-1	TRBJ2-1	TRBD2	15	CASSPRLADYNEQFF	TGCGCCAGCAGCCCCCGACTAGCGGACTACAATGAGCAGTTCTTC
NA	TRBV29-1	TRBJ2-7	NA	12	CSVSDGSYEQYF	TGCAGCGTTTCGGACGGTTCCTACGAGCAGTACTTC
NA	TRBV9	TRBJ1-1	TRBD1	15	CASSVAGQANTEAFF	TGTGCCAGCAGCGTAGCGGGACAGGCGAACACTGAAGCTTTCTTT
NA	TRBV3-1/TRBV3-2	TRBJ1-5	NA	14	CASSQGWDNQPQHF	TGTGCCAGCAGCCAAGGTTGGGATAATCAGCCCCAGCATTTT
NA	TRBV18	TRBJ1-4	NA	12	CASHRGNEKLFF	TGTGCCAGCCACCGTGGCAATGAAAAACTGTTTTTT
NA	TRBV2	TRBJ1-4	NA	14	CASSERQLAEKLFF	TGTGCCAGCAGTGAGAGGCAGCTGGCTGAAAAACTGTTTTTT
NA	TRBV9	TRBJ2-3	TRBD2	18	CASSEPFGGASGTDTQYF	TGTGCCAGCAGCGAGCCCTTCGGGGGGGCAAGCGGAACAGATACGCAGTATTTT